This T cell receptor (beta chain) is drawn from a study of blood T cell repertoires in COVID-19. Individuals drawn from around 25 US areas were roughly 18 to 100 years old. Authors' analysis steps: Quantification of nucleated cells was approximated via reference gene primer amplification. The protocol was immunoSEQ multiplex PCR, while the TCRdb copy is restricted to in-frame clones and leaves out a portion. The V and J calls and clone size are taken from that table; D and trimming were inferred from the DNA. This table holds roughly 330,000 clones, about 87% found once. Sequencing used PBMCs or T cells enriched from blood (not recorded which). This receptor was obtained from a woman in her twenties or thirties who had recovered from COVID-19.

For the CDR3, the DNA is TGTGCCAGTAGTATCCCGGGGGTGGGCACTGAAGCTTTCTTT. Protein: CASSIPGVGTEAFF. The rearrangement links TRBV19 to TRBJ1-1; D is possibly TRBD1 (5 bases). CDR1 is LNHDA and CDR2 is SQIVND in the germline V gene (reference sequence). The CDR3 extends over 14 amino acids. The V end lost 3 bases, the J end lost 4 bases, and 12 bases lay between the germline ends.